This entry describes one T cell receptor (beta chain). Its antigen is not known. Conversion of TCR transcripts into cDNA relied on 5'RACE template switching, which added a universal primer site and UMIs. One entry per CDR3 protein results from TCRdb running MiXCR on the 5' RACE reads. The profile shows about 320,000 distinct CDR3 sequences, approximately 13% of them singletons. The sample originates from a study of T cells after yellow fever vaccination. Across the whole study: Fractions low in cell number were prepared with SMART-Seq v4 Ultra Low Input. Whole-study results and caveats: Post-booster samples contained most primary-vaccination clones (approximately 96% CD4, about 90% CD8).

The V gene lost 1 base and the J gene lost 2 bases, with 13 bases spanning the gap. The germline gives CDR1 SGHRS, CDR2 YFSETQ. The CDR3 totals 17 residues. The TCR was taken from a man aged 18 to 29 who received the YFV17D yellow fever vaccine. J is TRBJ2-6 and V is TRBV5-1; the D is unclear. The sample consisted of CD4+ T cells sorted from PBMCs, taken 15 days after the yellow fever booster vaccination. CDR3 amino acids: CASSLMTRGTGANVLTF. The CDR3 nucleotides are TGCGCCAGCAGCTTGATGACGCGTGGGACTGGGGCCAACGTCCTGACTTTC.